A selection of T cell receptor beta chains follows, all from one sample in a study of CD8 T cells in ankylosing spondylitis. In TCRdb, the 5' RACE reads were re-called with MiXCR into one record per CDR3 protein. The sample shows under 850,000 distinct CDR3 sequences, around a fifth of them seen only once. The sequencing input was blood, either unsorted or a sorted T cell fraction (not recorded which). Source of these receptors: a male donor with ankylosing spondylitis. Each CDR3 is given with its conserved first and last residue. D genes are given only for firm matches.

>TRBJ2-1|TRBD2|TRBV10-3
CAIRREAGEHNEQFF
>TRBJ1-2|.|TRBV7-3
CASSEGTGYGYTF
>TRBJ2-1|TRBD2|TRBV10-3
CAISDAGTSGIEQFF
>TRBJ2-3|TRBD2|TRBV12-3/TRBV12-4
CASSLGVRLAGLTDTQYF
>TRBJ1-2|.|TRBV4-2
CASTLGGETLRYGYTF
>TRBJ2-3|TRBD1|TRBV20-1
CSAWKGTGGIDTQYF
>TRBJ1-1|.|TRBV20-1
CSAPSATTGNTEAFF
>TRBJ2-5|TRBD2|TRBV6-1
CASSERTSGSKYF
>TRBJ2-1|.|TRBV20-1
CSARGASGALRDEQFF
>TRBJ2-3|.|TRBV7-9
CASYSEDRQDTQYF
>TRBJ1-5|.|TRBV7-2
CASSQTGDNQPQHF
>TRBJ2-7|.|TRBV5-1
CASSLEGTDSYEQYF
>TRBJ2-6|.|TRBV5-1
CASSLDSVDGANVLTF
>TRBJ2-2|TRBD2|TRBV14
CASSLRPGLAFTGELFF
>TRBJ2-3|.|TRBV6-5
CASRDWTDTQYF
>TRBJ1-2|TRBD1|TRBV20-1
CSARDTDRGNGYTF
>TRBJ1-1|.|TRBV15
CATSRGGSAGIEAFF
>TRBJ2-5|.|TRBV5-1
CASSLTGQRGSLETQYF
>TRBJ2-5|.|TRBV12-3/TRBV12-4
CASSSFQGRKETQYF
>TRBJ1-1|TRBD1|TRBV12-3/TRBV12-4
CASRDRDRERATEAFF
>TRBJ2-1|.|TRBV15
CATSRPRGYNEQFF
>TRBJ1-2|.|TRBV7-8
CASSLPGTPNGLNGYTF
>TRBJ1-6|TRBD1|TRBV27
CASSPGTGGVSPLHF
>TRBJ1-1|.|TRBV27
CASTASGGSFEAFF
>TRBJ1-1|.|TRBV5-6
CASSLASANTEAFF
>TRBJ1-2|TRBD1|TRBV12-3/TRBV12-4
CASTLQGRYTF
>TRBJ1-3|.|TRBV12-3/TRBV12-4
CASSPTGSGNTIYF